The sequence of this T cell receptor (beta chain) was determined in a study of CD8+ T cells in alopecia areata. Findings of the study overall: Lesional scalp exceeded normal scalp in clonality, especially in alopecia totalis/universalis. Against the mouse data, patients shared TCRs less clearly, possibly for HLA reasons.

Extracted RNA was reverse transcribed into cDNA, the sequencing template. TCRdb keeps only in-frame clones here, not all; method: immunoSEQ multiplex PCR. Here the sample spans 150,000 to 200,000 clones, approximately 60% being singletons. Germline V gene lookup returns CDR1 MNHEY and CDR2 SMNVEV (reference sequence). V shed 6 bases, J shed 5 bases, and the junction held 7 bases outside the gene matches. The CDR3 sequence is 14 residues long. On this clone: The antigen remains unidentified.

The sequence was obtained from a human donor in good health. The chain uses TRBV27 and TRBJ1-1, with 9 bases fitting TRBD1. The sample was CD4+ T cells sorted from blood. CDR3 sequence: CASRGTGTYTEAFF. The CDR3 DNA sequence: TGTGCCAGCAGAGGGACAGGGACCTATACTGAAGCTTTCTTT.